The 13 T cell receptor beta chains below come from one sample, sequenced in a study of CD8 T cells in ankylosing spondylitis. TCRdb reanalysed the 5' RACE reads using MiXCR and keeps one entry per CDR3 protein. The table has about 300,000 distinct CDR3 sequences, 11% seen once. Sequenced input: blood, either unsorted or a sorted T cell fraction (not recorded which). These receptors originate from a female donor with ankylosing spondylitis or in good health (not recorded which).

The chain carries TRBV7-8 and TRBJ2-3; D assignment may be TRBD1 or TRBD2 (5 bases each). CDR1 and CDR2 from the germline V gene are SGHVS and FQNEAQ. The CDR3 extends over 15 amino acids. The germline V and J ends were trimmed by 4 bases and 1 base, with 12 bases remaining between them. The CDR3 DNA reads TGTGCCAGCAGCTCACTGGGGGTAGGCACAGATACGCAGTATTTT. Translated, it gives CASSSLGVGTDTQYF. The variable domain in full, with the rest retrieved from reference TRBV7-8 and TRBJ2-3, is GAGVSQSPRYKVAKRGQDVALRCDPISGHVSLFWYQQALGQGPEFLTYFQNEAQLDKSGLPSDRFFAERPEGSVSTLKIQRTQQEDSAVYLCASSSLGVGTDTQYFGPGTRLTVL.

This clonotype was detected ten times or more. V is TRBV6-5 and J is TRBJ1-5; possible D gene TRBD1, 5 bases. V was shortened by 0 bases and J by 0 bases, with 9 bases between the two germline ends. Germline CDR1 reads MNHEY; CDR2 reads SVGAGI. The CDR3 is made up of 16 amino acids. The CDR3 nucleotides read TGTGCCAGCAGTTACTCGGGCAGGGTTAGCAATCAGCCCCAGCATTTT. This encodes CASSYSGRVSNQPQHF.

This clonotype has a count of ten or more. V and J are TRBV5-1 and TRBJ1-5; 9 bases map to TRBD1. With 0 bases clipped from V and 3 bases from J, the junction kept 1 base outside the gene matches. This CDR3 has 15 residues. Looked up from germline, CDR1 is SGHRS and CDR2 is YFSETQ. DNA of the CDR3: TGCGCCAGCAGCTTGGGACAGGGGGACAATCAGCCCCAGCATTTT. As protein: CASSLGQGDNQPQHF.

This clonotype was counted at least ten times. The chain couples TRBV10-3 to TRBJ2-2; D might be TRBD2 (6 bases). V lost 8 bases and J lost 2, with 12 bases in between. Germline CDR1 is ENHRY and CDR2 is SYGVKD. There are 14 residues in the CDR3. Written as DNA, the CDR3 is TGTGCCATCGAATCGGGAGCAAACACCGGGGAGCTGTTTTTT. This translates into CAIESGANTGELFF.

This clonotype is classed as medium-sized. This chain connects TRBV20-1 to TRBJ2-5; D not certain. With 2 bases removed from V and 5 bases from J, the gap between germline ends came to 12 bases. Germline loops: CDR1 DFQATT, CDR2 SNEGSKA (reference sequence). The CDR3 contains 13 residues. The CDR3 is CSARYGLRETQYF. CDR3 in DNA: TGCAGTGCTAGATATGGTCTTAGGGAGACCCAGTACTTC.

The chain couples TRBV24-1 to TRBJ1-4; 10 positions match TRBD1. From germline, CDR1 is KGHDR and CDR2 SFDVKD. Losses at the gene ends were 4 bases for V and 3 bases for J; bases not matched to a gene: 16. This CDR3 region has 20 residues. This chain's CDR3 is CATSDTLGQGEPVSNEKLFF. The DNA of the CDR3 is TGTGCCACCAGTGACACCCTCGGACAGGGGGAACCGGTATCTAATGAAAAACTGTTTTTT.

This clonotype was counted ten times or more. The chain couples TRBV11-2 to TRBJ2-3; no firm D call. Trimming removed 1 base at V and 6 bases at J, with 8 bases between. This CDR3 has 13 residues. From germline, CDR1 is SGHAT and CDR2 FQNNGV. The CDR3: CASSLVVSDTQYF. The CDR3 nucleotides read TGTGCCAGCAGCTTAGTCGTGTCGGATACGCAGTATTTT.

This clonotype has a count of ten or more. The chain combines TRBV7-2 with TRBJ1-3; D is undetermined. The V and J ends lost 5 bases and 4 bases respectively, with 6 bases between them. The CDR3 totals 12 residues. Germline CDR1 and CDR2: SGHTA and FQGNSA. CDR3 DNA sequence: TGTGCCAGCAGCGATTCCGGAAACACCATATATTTT. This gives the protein CASSDSGNTIYF.

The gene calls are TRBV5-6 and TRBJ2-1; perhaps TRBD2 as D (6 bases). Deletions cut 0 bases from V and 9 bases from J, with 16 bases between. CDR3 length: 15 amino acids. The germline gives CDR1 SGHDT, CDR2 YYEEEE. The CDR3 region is CASSLGLGGVVEQFF. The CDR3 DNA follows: TGTGCCAGCAGCTTGGGTCTAGGCGGGGTGGTTGAGCAGTTCTTC.

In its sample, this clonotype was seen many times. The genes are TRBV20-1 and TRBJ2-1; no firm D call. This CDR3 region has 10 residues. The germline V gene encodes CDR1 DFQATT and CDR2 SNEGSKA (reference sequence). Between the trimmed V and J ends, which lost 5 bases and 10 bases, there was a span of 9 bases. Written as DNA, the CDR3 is TGCAGTGCTCCTGCCCGGGAGCAGTTCTTC. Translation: CSAPAREQFF.

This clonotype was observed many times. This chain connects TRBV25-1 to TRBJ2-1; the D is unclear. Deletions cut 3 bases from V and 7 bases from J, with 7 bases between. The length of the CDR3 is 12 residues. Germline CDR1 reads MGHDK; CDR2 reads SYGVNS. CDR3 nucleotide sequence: TGTGCCAGCAGTGACCGGCTAAATGAGCAGTTCTTC. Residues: CASSDRLNEQFF.

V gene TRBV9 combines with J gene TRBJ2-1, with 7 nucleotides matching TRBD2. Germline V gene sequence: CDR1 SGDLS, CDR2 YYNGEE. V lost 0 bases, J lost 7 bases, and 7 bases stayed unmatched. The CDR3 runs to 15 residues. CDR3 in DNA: TGTGCCAGCAGCGTAGGGGGAGGGGCAGGGAATGAGCAGTTCTTC. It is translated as CASSVGGGAGNEQFF. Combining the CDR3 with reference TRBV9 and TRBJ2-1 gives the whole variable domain DSGVTQTPKHLITATGQRVTLRCSPRSGDLSVYWYQQSLDQGLQFLIQYYNGEERAKGNILERFSAQQFPDLHSELNLSSLELGDSALYFCASSVGGGAGNEQFFGPGTRLTVL.

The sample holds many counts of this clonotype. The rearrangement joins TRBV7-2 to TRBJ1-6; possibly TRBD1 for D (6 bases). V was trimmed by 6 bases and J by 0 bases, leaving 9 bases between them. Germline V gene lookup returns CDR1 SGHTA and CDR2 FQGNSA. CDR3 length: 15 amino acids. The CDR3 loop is CASRGANSYNSPLHF. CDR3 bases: TGTGCCAGCAGGGGGGCGAACTCCTATAATTCACCCCTCCACTTT.